Listed here are 29 T cell receptor beta chains from one sample, sequenced in a study of early T cells in non-severe SARS-CoV-2 infection. TCRdb reprocessed the 5' RACE reads with MiXCR, giving one entry per CDR3 protein. The sample yields roughly 32,000 distinct CDR3 sequences, roughly 3.9% seen once. The material sequenced was whole blood. The receptors originated from an adult who was a healthcare worker with PCR-confirmed SARS-CoV-2 infection or an uninfected control (not recorded which).

This clonotype came up many times. A read error may account for a junction end that differs from germline. The chain is built from TRBV6-2 or TRBV6-3 and TRBJ1-2; TRBD1 matches at 8 bases. Germline CDR1 MNHEY, CDR2 SVGEGT. The CDR3 runs to 14 residues. The chain's CDR3 is CATRWGDRPYSYTF. The CDR3 DNA sequence: TGTGCCACCCGCTGGGGGGACAGGCCCTATAGCTACACCTTC.

This clonotype was counted many times. The CDR3 region has the DNA TGCAGCGTTGAAGGGGCAGGGGGAGAAACTAACTATGGCTACACCTTC. The encoded protein is CSVEGAGGETNYGYTF. This chain uses TRBV29-1 with TRBJ1-2, with 7 bases identical to TRBD1. CDR3 size: 16 residues. Trimming took 1 base from V and 0 from J; bases not matched to a gene: 8. CDR1 is SQVTM and CDR2 is ANQGSEA in the germline V gene.

This clonotype came up many times. This rearrangement joins TRBV5-1 to TRBJ1-5; D gene uncertain. Germline V gene data show CDR1 as SGHRS and CDR2 as YFSETQ. Deletions cut 2 bases from V and 3 bases from J, with 6 bases between. The CDR3 consists of 13 residues. Written as DNA, the CDR3 is TGCGCCAGCAGCTTCGGCGACAATCAGCCCCAGCATTTT. It encodes CASSFGDNQPQHF.

The table lists this clonotype with many counts. This rearrangement joins TRBV12-3 or TRBV12-4 to TRBJ2-3, with 10 bases matching TRBD2. This CDR3 region has 16 residues. Trimming took 3 bases from V and 6 from J; bases not matched to a gene: 9. The CDR3 bases are TGTGCCAGCAGTTTTGGCCTAGCGGGAGTAGGTGATACGCAGTATTTT. Amino acids: CASSFGLAGVGDTQYF.

This clonotype showed up many times. The chain joins TRBV5-4 to TRBJ2-1, with D unclear. Germline V lookup: CDR1 SGHNT, CDR2 YYREEE (reference sequence). V dropped 2 bases and J dropped 0 bases, with 12 bases sitting between them. This CDR3 contains 16 residues. The CDR3 loop is CASSLDLPSSYNEQFF. In DNA form, the CDR3 reads TGTGCCAGCAGCTTAGACCTACCAAGCTCCTACAATGAGCAGTTCTTC. The variable domain in full, completed from reference TRBV5-4 and TRBJ2-1, reads ETGVTQSPTHLIKTRGQQVTLRCSSQSGHNTVSWYQQALGQGPQFIFQYYREEENGRGNFPPRFSGLQFPNYSSELNVNALELDDSALYLCASSLDLPSSYNEQFFGPGTRLTVL.

This clonotype occurred many times. The CDR3 DNA is TGTGCCAGCAGCTTAGCGGGCTCCTACAATGAGCAGTTCTTC. Translating it yields CASSLAGSYNEQFF. This chain uses TRBV7-6 with TRBJ2-1; D uncertain. The ends were cut back, 0 bases at V and 0 bases at J, with 3 bases in the middle. Germline loops: CDR1 SGHVS, CDR2 FNYEAQ. This CDR3 spans 14 amino acids.

This chain links TRBV7-9 with TRBJ2-7; 12 bases fit TRBD2. Trimming took 5 bases from V and 4 from J; bases not matched to a gene: 6. Germline-derived CDR1 and CDR2 are SEHNR and FQNEAQ (reference sequence). This CDR3 has 15 amino acids. Here the CDR3 reads CASSPTSGRGYEQYF. CDR3 in DNA: TGTGCCAGCAGCCCGACTAGCGGGAGAGGTTACGAGCAGTACTTC.

In regard to this clonotype: No conserved phenylalanine or tryptophan is present at the end of the CDR3, so a read error is the likely explanation. This chain links TRBV5-5 with TRBJ2-7; D is unclear. CDR3 length equals 14 residues. Germline V gene sequence: CDR1 SGHKS, CDR2 YYEKEE (reference sequence). The V end was cut by 4 bases, the J end by 5 bases, with 16 bases between. For the CDR3, the DNA is TGTGCCAGCAGCCCCGGGTGGAGATTGCACGAGCAGTACTTA. Translating gives CASSPGWRLHEQYL.

There are many counts of this clonotype. The chain links TRBV11-3 to TRBJ2-6; D remains ambiguous. The CDR3 spans 16 residues. Germline V lookup: CDR1 SGHNT, CDR2 YENEEA. V shed 1 base and J shed 1 base, with 8 bases lying between them. CDR3 loop: CASSLVAGSGANVLTF. Written as DNA, the CDR3 is TGTGCCAGCAGCTTAGTGGCCGGGTCTGGGGCCAACGTCCTGACTTTC. Full variable domain (missing parts from reference TRBV11-3 and TRBJ2-6): EAGVVQSPRYKIIEKKQPVAFWCNPISGHNTLYWYLQNLGQGPELLIRYENEEAVDDSQLPKDRFSAERLKGVDSTLKIQPAELGDSAVYLCASSLVAGSGANVLTFGAGSRLTVL.

The sample holds many counts of this clonotype. The chain employs TRBV10-2 and TRBJ1-1; 9 bases match TRBD1. This CDR3 comprises 13 residues. The germline CDR1 and CDR2 sequences are WSHSY and SAAADI. V trimming: 10 bases; J trimming: 4 bases; junction bases outside the gene matches: 7. CDR3 residues: CATGTGTLTEAFF. The CDR3 region has the DNA TGCGCCACCGGGACAGGGACCCTCACTGAAGCTTTCTTT.

This clonotype was recorded at least ten times. The V and J genes are TRBV6-1 and TRBJ1-1; no clear D. CDR3 length: 15 residues. V gave up 3 bases and J gave up 1 base, with 12 bases separating them. The germline CDR1 and CDR2 sequences are MNHNS and SASEGT. The CDR3: CASSDRIGQNTEAFF. The CDR3 DNA is TGTGCCAGCAGTGATAGAATAGGCCAGAACACTGAAGCTTTCTTT.

The chain couples TRBV7-9 to TRBJ1-5, with no clear D. Germline V gene sequence: CDR1 SEHNR, CDR2 FQNEAQ (reference sequence). The CDR3 has 12 amino acids. Trimming shortened V by 1 base and J by 6 bases, and 4 bases separated the two germline ends. In DNA, the CDR3 is TGTGCCAGCAGCTTAGTGGGTCAGCCCCAGCATTTT. It is translated as CASSLVGQPQHF.

This clonotype was detected ten times or more. The chain combines TRBV6-5 with TRBJ2-7; TRBD2 matches at 12 bases. This CDR3 has 14 amino acids. The germline gives CDR1 MNHEY, CDR2 SVGAGI. V trimming: 6 bases; J trimming: 1 base; junction bases outside the gene matches: 1. The CDR3 protein is CASSTSGGSYEQYF. The CDR3 DNA sequence: TGTGCCAGCAGCACTAGCGGGGGGTCCTACGAGCAGTACTTC.

This clonotype was detected many times. The rearrangement links TRBV7-9 to TRBJ2-7; D is possibly TRBD1 (6 bases). Germline V CDR1 and CDR2: SEHNR, FQNEAQ (reference sequence). The CDR3 loop spans 14 amino acids. Trimming left V 4 bases short and J 4 bases short, with 14 bases between. The CDR3 DNA sequence: TGTGCCAGCAGCTCTCAGGGGATCCTATACGAGCAGTACTTC. It translates to CASSSQGILYEQYF. Variable domain in full (rest from reference TRBV7-9 and TRBJ2-7): DTGVSQNPRHKITKRGQNVTFRCDPISEHNRLYWYRQTLGQGPEFLTYFQNEAQLEKSRLLSDRFSAERPKGSFSTLEIQRTEQGDSAMYLCASSSQGILYEQYFGPGTRLTVT.

CDR3 bases: TGCAGCGTTGAAGTAGGAGAGACCCAGTACTTC. This sequence encodes CSVEVGETQYF. The chain couples TRBV29-1 to TRBJ2-5; D gene uncertain. The CDR3 totals 11 residues. Trimming removed 1 base from V and 4 bases from J, with 4 bases in between. Germline loops: CDR1 SQVTM, CDR2 ANQGSEA.

Ten or more counts support this clonotype. This chain uses TRBV27 with TRBJ1-1, with no clear D. Germline loops: CDR1 MNHEY, CDR2 SMNVEV (reference sequence). The CDR3 runs 15 residues. The ends were cut back, 5 bases at V and 4 bases at J, with 17 bases in the middle. CDR3 sequence reads: CASSLPGLGSTEAFF. Here the CDR3 DNA reads TGTGCCAGCAGTCTCCCCGGGTTGGGGTCCACTGAAGCTTTCTTT.

The table lists this clonotype with many counts. Its ends do not fully match the called genes, so a read error is possible. The gene calls are TRBV7-7 and TRBJ2-7, with D perhaps TRBD2 (6 bases). There are 13 residues in the CDR3. Per the germline V gene, CDR1 is SSHAT and CDR2 is FNYEAQ (reference sequence). The CDR3 loop is CASSRGESYEQYF. DNA for the CDR3: TGTGCTAGCAGCCGCGGGGAGTCCTACGAGCAGTACTTC.

This clonotype was detected many times. V usage is TRBV7-8 and J usage is TRBJ1-2, with TRBD1 identical over 8 bases. This CDR3 comprises 15 residues. V lost 5 bases to trimming and J lost 8 bases; unmatched junction nucleotides: 13. Looked up from germline, CDR1 is SGHVS and CDR2 is FQNEAQ. In nucleotides, the CDR3 is TGTGCCAGCAGCGCCCCCTCTGGACAGGGAGGAGGCTACACCTTC. This codes for CASSAPSGQGGGYTF.

This clonotype was counted at least ten times. The chain is built from TRBV7-9 and TRBJ1-1, with D uncertain. The V gene's germline CDR1 is SEHNR and CDR2 FQNEAQ (reference sequence). This CDR3 has 14 residues. V lost 7 bases, J lost 0 bases, and 12 bases lay in between. CDR3 loop: CASTPDTLNTEAFF. CDR3 DNA: TGTGCCAGCACCCCAGACACTCTGAACACTGAAGCTTTCTTT.

This clonotype has a handful of counts. This chain connects TRBV29-1 to TRBJ1-2; possible D gene TRBD1, 6 bases. This CDR3 is 13 amino acids long. CDR1 is SQVTM and CDR2 is ANQGSEA in the germline V gene. V lost 7 bases, J lost 1 base, and 13 bases lay in between. The chain's CDR3 is CSGAIQGNYGYTF. In nucleotides, the CDR3 is TGCAGCGGAGCAATACAGGGTAACTATGGCTACACCTTC.

The chain joins TRBV7-9 to TRBJ2-3; 7 bases agree with TRBD1. V dropped 5 bases and J dropped 9; count of bases not matched to a gene: 14. Germline loops: CDR1 SEHNR, CDR2 FQNEAQ (reference sequence). CDR3 length: 15 amino acids. The CDR3 nucleotides are TGTGCCAGCAGCCACGGGGACAGAGCCGGACGGACGCAGTATTTT. It codes for CASSHGDRAGRTQYF. The full variable domain, with the rest looked up from reference TRBV7-9 and TRBJ2-3, is DTGVSQNPRHKITKRGQNVTFRCDPISEHNRLYWYRQTLGQGPEFLTYFQNEAQLEKSRLLSDRFSAERPKGSFSTLEIQRTEQGDSAMYLCASSHGDRAGRTQYFGPGTRLTVL.

This clonotype was found many times. V and J are TRBV20-1 and TRBJ2-2; TRBD1 aligns across 11 bases. The CDR3 runs to 17 residues. J lost 5 bases, V lost 0 bases, and 8 bases had no gene match. CDR1 is DFQATT and CDR2 is SNEGSKA in the germline V gene (reference sequence). CDR3 residues: CSARDPDRGRRTGELFF. As DNA, the CDR3 is TGCAGTGCTAGAGATCCGGACAGGGGGCGAAGAACCGGGGAGCTGTTTTTT.

The table lists this clonotype with many counts. The V call is TRBV20-1, the J call TRBJ1-2, with 7 bases that match TRBD1. J was trimmed by 2 bases and V by 0 bases; bases with no gene match: 3. Germline V gene lookup returns CDR1 DFQATT and CDR2 SNEGSKA (reference sequence). CDR3 length equals 14 residues. CDR3 region: CSARDTGVNYGYTF. Written as DNA, the CDR3 is TGCAGTGCTAGAGATACAGGGGTGAACTATGGCTACACCTTC.

This clonotype has at least ten counts. The gene calls are TRBV12-3 or TRBV12-4 and TRBJ2-3; D is ambiguous. The CDR3 totals 15 residues. V was trimmed by 1 base and J by 1 base, leaving 9 bases between them. The CDR3 loop is CASSLGGWGTDTQYF. DNA for the CDR3: TGTGCCAGCAGTTTAGGGGGTTGGGGCACAGATACGCAGTATTTT.

This clonotype was observed at least ten times. J is TRBJ2-5 and V is TRBV7-2, with D perhaps TRBD2 (6 bases). Germline CDR1 reads SGHTA; CDR2 reads FQGNSA. V was trimmed by 6 bases and J by 1 base, leaving 15 bases between them. CDR3 length: 15 amino acids. This CDR3 reads CASRRRRDSQETQYF. The CDR3 nucleotides are TGTGCCAGCAGAAGGCGCCGGGACTCCCAAGAGACCCAGTACTTC.

This clonotype was observed many times. This chain uses TRBV7-9 with TRBJ2-3; D is possibly TRBD2 (6 bases). Trimming stripped 3 bases from V and 2 bases from J, with 15 bases between. CDR1 is SEHNR and CDR2 is FQNEAQ in the germline V gene (reference sequence). This CDR3 region has 16 residues. CDR3 sequence (DNA): TGTGCCAGCAGCTTCGGAGGGGCCTTCAACACAGATACGCAGTATTTT. Protein: CASSFGGAFNTDTQYF. The whole variable domain, remainder taken from reference TRBV7-9 and TRBJ2-3, is DTGVSQNPRHKITKRGQNVTFRCDPISEHNRLYWYRQTLGQGPEFLTYFQNEAQLEKSRLLSDRFSAERPKGSFSTLEIQRTEQGDSAMYLCASSFGGAFNTDTQYFGPGTRLTVL.

Many counts were recorded for this clonotype. The chain has TRBV5-3 and TRBJ2-7, with a tentative D call TRBD1 (7 bases). TRBV5-3 is treated as an ORF (open reading frame) with a function not yet certain. Trimming took off 4 bases at V and 2 bases at J, with 13 bases between the two ends. The CDR3 length is 14 residues. This chain's CDR3 is CARSGGTAPYEQYF. CDR3 coding DNA: TGTGCCAGAAGCGGGGGGACAGCTCCCTACGAGCAGTACTTC.

This clonotype was picked up many times. The chain is built from TRBV10-3 and TRBJ1-1, with D uncertain. The CDR3 is made up of 12 amino acids. The germline gives CDR1 ENHRY, CDR2 SYGVKD. With 4 bases removed from V and 5 bases from J, the gap between germline ends came to 8 bases. CDR3 residues: CAISVGGTEAFF. For the CDR3, the DNA is TGTGCCATCAGTGTTGGAGGGACTGAAGCTTTCTTT.

Ten or more counts support this clonotype. This chain links TRBV6-5 with TRBJ1-1, with a possible D match to TRBD1 (6 bases). Germline CDR1 MNHEY, CDR2 SVGAGI. V was trimmed by 0 bases and J by 5 bases, leaving 13 bases between them. The CDR3 runs to 15 residues. Written as DNA, the CDR3 is TGTGCCAGCAGTTACTCGAACAGGGTTTCGACTGAAGCTTTCTTT. It encodes CASSYSNRVSTEAFF.